This T cell receptor (beta chain) was sequenced for a study of T cells after yellow fever vaccination. CDR3 size: 15 residues. CDR1 and CDR2 (germline): SGHRS, YFSETQ. The ends were cut back, 0 bases at V and 0 bases at J, with 9 bases in the middle. Researchers made TCR cDNA using 5'RACE template switching, and this step added a universal primer site and UMIs. A single record per CDR3 protein comes from TCRdb applying MiXCR to the 5' RACE reads. Seen here are some 160,000 distinct CDR3 sequences, approximately 6.8% observed once, and the top ten hold 2.5% to 3%. This clonotype was recorded at least ten times.

The sequencing used CD4+ T cells sorted from PBMCs, collected about 5 days after the first yellow fever vaccination. The source is a man between 18 and 29 years old who received the YFV17D yellow fever vaccine. This chain uses TRBV5-1 with TRBJ2-5; D uncertain. CDR3: CASSLDQPNQETQYF. The CDR3 nucleotides read TGCGCCAGCAGCTTGGATCAACCAAACCAAGAGACCCAGTACTTC.